This is a list of T cell receptor delta chains from one sample in a study of gamma-delta chains in newborns, infants, children. TCRdb reanalysed the reads with CATT. The table lists more than 9,000 delta-chain clones, around 8.3% of them singletons, with around 10% in the top ten. Source material: blood. The receptors here all came from a child who was a newborn, infant or young child, either healthy, febrile or measles-vaccinated (not recorded which). CDR3s include the opening cysteine and the closing phenylalanine or tryptophan. The D gene is left open where the match is weak. The size field is filled for only some rows; it gives once, few, many or a size class.

NA	TRDD3	TRDV2	TRDJ2	CACDTVGDTRLTAQLFF	TGTGCCTGTGACACCGTGGGGGATACACGTCTGACAGCACAACTCTTCTTT
NA	TRDD3	TRDV2	TRDJ1	CACDTASKLGEHTDKLIF	TGTGCCTGTGACACCGCATCGAAACTGGGGGAACACACCGATAAACTCATCTTT
NA	NA	TRDV2	TRDJ1	CACDILQPDLGFQGVADKLIF	TGTGCCTGTGACATCCTACAACCCGACCTGGGGTTCCAGGGTGTGGCCGATAAACTCATCTTT
NA	TRDD3	TRDV2	TRDJ3	CACDTGGPHSWDTRQMFF	TGTGCCTGTGACACTGGGGGACCTCACTCCTGGGACACCCGACAGATGTTTTTC
few	TRDD3	TRDV2	TRDJ3	CACDPGGYAWGTRQMFF	TGTGCCTGTGACCCTGGGGGATACGCCTGGGGCACCCGACAGATGTTTTTC
few	TRDD3	TRDV2	TRDJ1	CACDSLLGSYDKLIF	TGTGCCTGTGACTCCCTACTGGGGTCCTACGATAAACTCATCTTT
few	NA	TRDV2	TRDJ1	CACDTLGYDKLIF	TGTGCCTGTGACACCCTGGGGTACGATAAACTCATCTTT
NA	TRDD3	TRDV2	TRDJ3	CACDTGTGGFPRSWDTRQMFF	TGTGCCTGTGACACCGGTACTGGGGGATTCCCCCGCTCCTGGGACACCCGACAGATGTTTTTC
NA	TRDD3	TRDV1	TRDJ1	CALGELWDTPYTDKLIF	TGTGCTCTTGGGGAACTATGGGATACGCCGTACACCGATAAACTCATCTTT
NA	TRDD3	TRDV1	TRDJ1	CALSGVVLPSHWGIWDTDKLIF	TGTGCTCTTAGCGGGGTTGTACTTCCTAGTCACTGGGGGATTTGGGACACCGATAAACTCATCTTT
NA	NA	TRDV2	TRDJ1	CACDTTGAKLIF	TGTGCCTGTGACACTACGGGGGCTAAACTCATCTTT
medium-sized	NA	TRDV2	TRDJ1	CACEPLGPEASDKLIF	TGTGCCTGTGAACCACTGGGACCCGAGGCGTCCGATAAACTCATCTTT
NA	TRDD3	TRDV2	TRDJ3	CACDILGGYEGSWDTRQMFF	TGTGCCTGTGACATTCTTGGGGGATACGAGGGCTCCTGGGACACCCGACAGATGTTTTTC
few	TRDD3	TRDV2	TRDJ3	CACTLLGDTLNNPWDTRQRFF	TGTGCCTGTACCTTACTGGGGGATACGCTCAATAATCCGTGGGACACCCGACAGAGGTTTTTC
NA	TRDD2	TRDV2	TRDJ1	CACESMPSYVTSSYTDKLIF	TGTGCCTGTGAGTCAATGCCTTCCTACGTTACCTCCTCGTACACCGATAAACTCATCTTT